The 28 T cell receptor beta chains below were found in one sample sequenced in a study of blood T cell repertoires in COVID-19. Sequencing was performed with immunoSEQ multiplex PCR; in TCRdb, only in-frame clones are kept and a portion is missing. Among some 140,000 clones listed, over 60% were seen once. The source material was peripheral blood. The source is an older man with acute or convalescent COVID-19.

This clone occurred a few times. Here the CDR3 DNA reads TGTGCCAGCAACTTACAGGGGGCGAGAGGAGAGACCCAGTACTTC. Its protein product is CASNLQGARGETQYF. The V call is TRBV9, the J call TRBJ2-5; TRBD1 agrees at 9 bases. Germline-derived CDR1 and CDR2 are SGDLS and YYNGEE. After removal of 6 bases from V and 4 bases from J, the junction contained 10 bases not matched to a gene. The CDR3 loop spans 15 amino acids.

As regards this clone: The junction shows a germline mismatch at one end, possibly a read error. The CDR3 DNA follows: TGTGCCAGCAGCTTAGAGAGCGATCTGGTCTTC. Translating gives CASSLESDLVF. The chain recombines TRBV7-9 with TRBJ1-2; D remains ambiguous. The CDR3 has 11 residues. The germline CDR1 and CDR2 sequences are SEHNR and FQNEAQ (reference sequence). Drawing the rest from reference TRBV7-9 and TRBJ1-2, the complete variable domain is DTGVSQNPRHKITKRGQNVTFRCDPISEHNRLYWYRQTLGQGPEFLTYFQNEAQLEKSRLLSDRFSAERPKGSFSTLEIQRTEQGDSAMYLCASSLESDLVFGSGTRLTVV.

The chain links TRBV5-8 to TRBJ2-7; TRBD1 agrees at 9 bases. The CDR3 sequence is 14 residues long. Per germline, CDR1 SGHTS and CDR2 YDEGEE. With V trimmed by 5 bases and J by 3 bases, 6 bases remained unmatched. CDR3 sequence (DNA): TGTGCCAGCAGAGGACCGGGACAGGGCTACGAGCAGTACTTC. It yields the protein CASRGPGQGYEQYF.

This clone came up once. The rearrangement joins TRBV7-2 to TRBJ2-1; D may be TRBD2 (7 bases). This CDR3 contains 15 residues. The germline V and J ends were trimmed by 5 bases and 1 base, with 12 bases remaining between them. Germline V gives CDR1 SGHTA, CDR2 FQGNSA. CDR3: CASSPRGASYNEQFF. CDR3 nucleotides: TGTGCCAGCAGCCCCCGGGGGGCTTCCTACAATGAGCAGTTCTTC.

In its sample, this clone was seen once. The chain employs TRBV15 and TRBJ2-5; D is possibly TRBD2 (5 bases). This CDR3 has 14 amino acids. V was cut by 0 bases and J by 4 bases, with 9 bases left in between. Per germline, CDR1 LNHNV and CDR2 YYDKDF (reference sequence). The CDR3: CATSRDGEIETQYF. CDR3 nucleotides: TGTGCCACCAGCAGAGATGGGGAGATAGAGACCCAGTACTTC.

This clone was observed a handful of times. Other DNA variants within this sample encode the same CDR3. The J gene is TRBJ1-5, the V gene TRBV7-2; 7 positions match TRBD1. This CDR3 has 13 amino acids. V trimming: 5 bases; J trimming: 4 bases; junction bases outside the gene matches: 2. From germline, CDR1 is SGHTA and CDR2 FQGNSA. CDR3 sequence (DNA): TGTGCCAGCAGCCTACAGGGGAATCAGCCCCAGCATTTT. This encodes CASSLQGNQPQHF.

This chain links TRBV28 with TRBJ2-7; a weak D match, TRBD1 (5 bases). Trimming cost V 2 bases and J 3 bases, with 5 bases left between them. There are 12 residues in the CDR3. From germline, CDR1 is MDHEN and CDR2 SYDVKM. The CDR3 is CASSLRGYEQYF. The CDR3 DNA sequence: TGTGCCAGCAGTTTAAGGGGCTACGAGCAGTACTTC.

This CDR3 is CASSYVSDRDTQYF. In DNA form, the CDR3 reads TGTGCCAGCAGTTACGTCTCGGACAGGGATACGCAGTATTTT. This sequence joins TRBV6-6 and TRBJ2-3; 7 bases line up with TRBD1. The CDR3 has 14 amino acids. Germline CDR1 is MNHNY and CDR2 is SVGAGI (reference sequence). V shed 2 bases, J shed 6 bases, and the junction held 5 bases outside the gene matches.

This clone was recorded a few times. The CDR3 bases are TGTGCCAGCAGTGAAATGGGCCCTACCCAAAACATTCAGTACTTC. It is translated as CASSEMGPTQNIQYF. This chain uses TRBV2 with TRBJ2-4; D is ambiguous. In germline, CDR1 is SNHLY, CDR2 FYNNEI. The CDR3 has 15 residues. V shed 2 bases and J shed 5 bases, with 13 bases lying between them.

The CDR3 reads CASSVDRGLRGYTF. CDR3 DNA sequence: TGTGCCAGCAGTGTAGACAGGGGGCTAAGGGGCTACACCTTC. V usage is TRBV28 and J usage is TRBJ1-2; 10 nucleotides match TRBD1. CDR1 and CDR2 from the germline V gene are MDHEN and SYDVKM. V lost 5 bases and J lost 8; bases outside the gene matches: 8. The CDR3 consists of 14 residues.

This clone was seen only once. The CDR3 DNA sequence: TGTGCCAGTAGAACAAACTCAGGGGTTTTTGGCAATCAGCCCCAGCATTTT. This encodes CASRTNSGVFGNQPQHF. The rearrangement joins TRBV19 to TRBJ1-5; D perhaps matches TRBD1 (6 bases). V was trimmed by 6 bases and J by 2 bases, leaving 20 bases between them. CDR3 length equals 17 residues. Looked up from germline, CDR1 is LNHDA and CDR2 is SQIVND (reference sequence).

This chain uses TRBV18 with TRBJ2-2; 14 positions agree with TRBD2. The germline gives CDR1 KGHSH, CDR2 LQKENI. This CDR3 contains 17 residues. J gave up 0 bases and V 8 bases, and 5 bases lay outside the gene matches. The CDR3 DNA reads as TGTGCCAGCCCGGGGACTAGCGGGGGCGCGAACACCGGGGAGCTGTTTTTT. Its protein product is CASPGTSGGANTGELFF. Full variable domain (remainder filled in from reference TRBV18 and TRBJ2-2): NAGVMQNPRHLVRRRGQEARLRCSPMKGHSHVYWYRQLPEEGLKFMVYLQKENIIDESGMPKERFSAEFPKEGPSILRIQQVVRGDSAAYFCASPGTSGGANTGELFFGEGSRLTVL.

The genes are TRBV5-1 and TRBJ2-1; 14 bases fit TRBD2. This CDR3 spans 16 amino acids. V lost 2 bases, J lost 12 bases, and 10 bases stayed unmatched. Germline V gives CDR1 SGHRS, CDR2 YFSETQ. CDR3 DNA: TGCGCCAGCAGCTTTCGACCGACTAGCGGGGGGGCGGCGCAGTTCTTC. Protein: CASSFRPTSGGAAQFF.

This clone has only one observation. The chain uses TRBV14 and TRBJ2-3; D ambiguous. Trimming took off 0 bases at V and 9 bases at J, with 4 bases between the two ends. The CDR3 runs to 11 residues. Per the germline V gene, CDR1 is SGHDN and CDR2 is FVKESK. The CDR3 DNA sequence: TGTGCCAGCAGCCAAGACAGGACGCAGTATTTT. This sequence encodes CASSQDRTQYF.

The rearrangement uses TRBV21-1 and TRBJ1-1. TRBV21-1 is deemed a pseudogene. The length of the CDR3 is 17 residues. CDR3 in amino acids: CASSNLREPRFTYEAFF. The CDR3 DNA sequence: TGTGCCAGCAGCAATTTGAGGGAACCCCGCTTTACTTATGAAGCTTTCTTT.

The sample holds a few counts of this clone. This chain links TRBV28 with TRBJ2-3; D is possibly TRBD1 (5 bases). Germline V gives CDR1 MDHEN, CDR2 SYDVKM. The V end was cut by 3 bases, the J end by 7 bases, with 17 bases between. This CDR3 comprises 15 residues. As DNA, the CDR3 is TGTGCCAGCAGTTTTCTGGGGAAAAGGGGTCATACGCAGTATTTT. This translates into CASSFLGKRGHTQYF. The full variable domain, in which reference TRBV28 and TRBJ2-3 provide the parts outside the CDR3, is DVKVTQSSRYLVKRTGEKVFLECVQDMDHENMFWYRQDPGLGLRLIYFSYDVKMKEKGDIPEGYSVSREKKERFSLILESASTNQTSMYLCASSFLGKRGHTQYFGPGTRLTVL.

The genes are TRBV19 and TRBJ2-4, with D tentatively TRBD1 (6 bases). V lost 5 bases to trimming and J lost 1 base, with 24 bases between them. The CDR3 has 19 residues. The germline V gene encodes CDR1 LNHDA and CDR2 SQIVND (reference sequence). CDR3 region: CASSPTITGIPPAKNIQYF. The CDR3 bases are TGTGCCAGTAGTCCAACCATCACAGGGATCCCTCCGGCCAAAAACATTCAGTACTTC.

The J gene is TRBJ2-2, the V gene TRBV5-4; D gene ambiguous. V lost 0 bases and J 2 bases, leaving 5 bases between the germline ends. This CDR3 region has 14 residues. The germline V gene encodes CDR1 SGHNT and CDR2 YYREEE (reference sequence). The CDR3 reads CASSLERNTGELFF. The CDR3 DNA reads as TGTGCCAGCAGCTTGGAGAGAAACACCGGGGAGCTGTTTTTT.

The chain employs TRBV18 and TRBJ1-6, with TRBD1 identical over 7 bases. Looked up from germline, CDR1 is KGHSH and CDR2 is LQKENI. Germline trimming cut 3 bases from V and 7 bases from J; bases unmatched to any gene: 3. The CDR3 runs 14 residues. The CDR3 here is CASSPPRGNSPLHF. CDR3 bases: TGTGCCAGCTCACCCCCCAGGGGGAATTCACCCCTCCACTTT.

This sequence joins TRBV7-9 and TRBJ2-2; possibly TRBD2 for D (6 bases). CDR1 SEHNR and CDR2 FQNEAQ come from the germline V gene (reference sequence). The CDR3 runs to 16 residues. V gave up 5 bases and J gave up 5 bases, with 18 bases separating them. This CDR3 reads CASSQRVGGRTGELFF. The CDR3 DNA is TGTGCCAGCAGCCAAAGGGTCGGGGGAAGGACCGGGGAGCTGTTTTTT.

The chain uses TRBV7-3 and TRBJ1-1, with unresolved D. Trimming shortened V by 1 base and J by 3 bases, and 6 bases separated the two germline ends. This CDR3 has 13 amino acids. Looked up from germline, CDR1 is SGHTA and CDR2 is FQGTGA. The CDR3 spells CASSLMEDTEAFF. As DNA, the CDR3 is TGTGCCAGCAGCTTAATGGAGGACACTGAAGCTTTCTTT.

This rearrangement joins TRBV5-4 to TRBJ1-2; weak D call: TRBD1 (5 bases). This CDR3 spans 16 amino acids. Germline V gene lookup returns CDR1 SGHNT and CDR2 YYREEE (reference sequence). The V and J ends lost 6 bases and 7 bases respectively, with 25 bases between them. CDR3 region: CASTPAGQITDGGYTF. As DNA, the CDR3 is TGTGCCAGCACCCCCGCCGGACAAATTACTGACGGTGGCTACACCTTC.

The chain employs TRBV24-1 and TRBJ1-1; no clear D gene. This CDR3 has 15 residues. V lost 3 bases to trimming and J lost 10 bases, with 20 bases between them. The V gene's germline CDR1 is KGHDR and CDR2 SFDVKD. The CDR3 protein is CATSDPAGEGSTAFF. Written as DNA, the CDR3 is TGTGCCACCAGTGATCCCGCCGGGGAGGGAAGTACAGCTTTCTTT.

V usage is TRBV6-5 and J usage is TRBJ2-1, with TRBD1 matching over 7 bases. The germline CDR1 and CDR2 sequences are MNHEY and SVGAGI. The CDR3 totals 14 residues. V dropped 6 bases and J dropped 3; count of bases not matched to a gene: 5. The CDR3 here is CASRRQGRYNEQFF. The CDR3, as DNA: TGTGCCAGCAGACGACAGGGTCGCTACAATGAGCAGTTCTTC.

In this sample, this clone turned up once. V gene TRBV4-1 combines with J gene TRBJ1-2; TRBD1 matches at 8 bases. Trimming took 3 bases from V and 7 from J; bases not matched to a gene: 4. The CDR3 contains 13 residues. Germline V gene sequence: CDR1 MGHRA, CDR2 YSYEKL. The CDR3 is CASSQRTGTGYTF. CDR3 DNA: TGCGCCAGCAGCCAGAGGACAGGGACTGGCTACACCTTC.

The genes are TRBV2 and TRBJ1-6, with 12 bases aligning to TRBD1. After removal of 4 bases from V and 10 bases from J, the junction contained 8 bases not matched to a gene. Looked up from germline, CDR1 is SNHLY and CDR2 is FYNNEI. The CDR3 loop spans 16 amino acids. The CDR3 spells CASSGGTGGVGSPLHF. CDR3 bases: TGTGCCAGCAGTGGGGGGACAGGGGGCGTGGGGTCACCCCTCCACTTT. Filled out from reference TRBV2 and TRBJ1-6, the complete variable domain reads EPEVTQTPSHQVTQMGQEVILRCVPISNHLYFYWYRQILGQKVEFLVSFYNNEISEKSEIFDDQFSVERPDGSNFTLKIRSTKLEDSAMYFCASSGGTGGVGSPLHFGNGTRLTVT.

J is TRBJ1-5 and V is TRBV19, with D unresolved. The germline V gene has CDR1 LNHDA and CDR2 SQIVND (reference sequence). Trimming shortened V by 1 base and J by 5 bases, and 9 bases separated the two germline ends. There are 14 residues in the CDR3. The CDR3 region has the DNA TGTGCCAGTAGTATAGTACAGATTCATCAGCCCCAGCATTTT. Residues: CASSIVQIHQPQHF.

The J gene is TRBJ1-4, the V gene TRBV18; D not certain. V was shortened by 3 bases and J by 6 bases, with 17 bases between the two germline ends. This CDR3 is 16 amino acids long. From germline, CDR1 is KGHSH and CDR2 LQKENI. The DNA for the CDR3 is TGTGCCAGCTCACCGCGGGCCCCTACGACTGATGAAAAACTGTTTTTT. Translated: CASSPRAPTTDEKLFF. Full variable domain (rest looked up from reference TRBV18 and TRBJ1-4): NAGVMQNPRHLVRRRGQEARLRCSPMKGHSHVYWYRQLPEEGLKFMVYLQKENIIDESGMPKERFSAEFPKEGPSILRIQQVVRGDSAAYFCASSPRAPTTDEKLFFGSGTQLSVL.